The T cell receptor beta chain described here comes from a study of regulatory T cells in long-lasting Graves disease. The time point denotes: persistent/refractory GD, antithyroid drugs over 5 years with positive TRAb. The TCR library was made from RNA extracted from PBMCs. The CDR3 extends over 19 amino acids. V lost 0 bases and J lost 0, with 15 bases in between. Germline assignment: CDR1 LNHNV and CDR2 YYDKDF (reference sequence). The TCR beta library used iRepertoire HTBI primers with Arm-PCR amplification of CDR3. TCRdb redid the calling of the multiplex PCR reads with MiXCR, one entry per CDR3 protein. The table lists 300,000 to 500,000 distinct CDR3 sequences, about a fifth of them singletons, with less than 25% in the top ten. This clonotype was detected a few times.

Sequenced material: peripheral blood mononuclear cells (PBMCs), taken when the disease was refractory, from a patient treated with antithyroid drugs. This clonotype originated in a female donor with Graves disease. The V call is TRBV15, the J call TRBJ2-6; tentatively, D is TRBD1 (5 bases). The CDR3 nucleotides read TGTGCCACCAGCAGAGATAGGAACAGGTTCTACTCTGGGGCCAACGTCCTGACTTTC. It yields the protein CATSRDRNRFYSGANVLTF.